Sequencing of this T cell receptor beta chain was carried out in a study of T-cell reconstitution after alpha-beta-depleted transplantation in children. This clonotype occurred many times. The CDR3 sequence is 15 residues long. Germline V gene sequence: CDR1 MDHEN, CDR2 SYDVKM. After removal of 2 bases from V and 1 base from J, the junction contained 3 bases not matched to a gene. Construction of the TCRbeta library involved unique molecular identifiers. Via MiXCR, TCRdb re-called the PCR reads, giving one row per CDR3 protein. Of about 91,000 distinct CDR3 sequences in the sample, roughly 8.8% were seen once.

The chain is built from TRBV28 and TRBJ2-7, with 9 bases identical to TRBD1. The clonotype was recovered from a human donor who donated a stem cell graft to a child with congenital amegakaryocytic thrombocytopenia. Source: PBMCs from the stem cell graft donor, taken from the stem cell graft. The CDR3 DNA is TGTGCCAGCAGTTTACGGGACAGGGCATCCTACGAGCAGTACTTC. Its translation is CASSLRDRASYEQYF.